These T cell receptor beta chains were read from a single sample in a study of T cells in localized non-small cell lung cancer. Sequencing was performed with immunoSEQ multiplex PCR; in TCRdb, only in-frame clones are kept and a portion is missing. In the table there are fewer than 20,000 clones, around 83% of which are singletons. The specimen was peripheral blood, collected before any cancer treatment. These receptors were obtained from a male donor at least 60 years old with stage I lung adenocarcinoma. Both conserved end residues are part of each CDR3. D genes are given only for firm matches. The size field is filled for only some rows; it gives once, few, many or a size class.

cdr3_aa: CASSLGTGDQVDGYTF
cdr3_nt: TGTGCCAGCAGCTTAGGGACAGGGGATCAAGTGGATGGCTACACCTTC
v_call: TRBV5-5
d_call: TRBD1
j_call: TRBJ1-2
clone_size: once

cdr3_aa: CASSRDRSSYEQYF
cdr3_nt: TGTGCCAGCAGCCGCGACAGGAGTTCCTACGAGCAGTACTTC
v_call: TRBV6-5
d_call: -
j_call: TRBJ2-7
clone_size: -

cdr3_aa: CASSLSPTAYEQYF
cdr3_nt: TGTGCCAGCAGCTTATCCCCCACCGCCTACGAGCAGTACTTC
v_call: TRBV7-8
d_call: -
j_call: TRBJ2-7
clone_size: -

cdr3_aa: CASSQSSGSYGYTF
cdr3_nt: TGTGCCAGCAGCCAATCGTCAGGAAGTTATGGCTACACCTTC
v_call: TRBV16
d_call: -
j_call: TRBJ1-2
clone_size: once

cdr3_aa: CASSYSGQIGQPQHF
cdr3_nt: TGTGCCAGCAGTTACTCCGGACAGATCGGGCAGCCCCAGCATTTT
v_call: TRBV6-5
d_call: -
j_call: TRBJ1-5
clone_size: -

cdr3_aa: CASSLLGNSQETQYF
cdr3_nt: TGCGCCAGCAGCTTGCTGGGGAACTCCCAAGAGACCCAGTACTTC
v_call: TRBV5-1
d_call: -
j_call: TRBJ2-5
clone_size: -

cdr3_aa: CASSLQTGPGSPLHF
cdr3_nt: TGTGCCAGCAGTCTCCAGACAGGGCCTGGGTCACCCCTCCACTTT
v_call: TRBV28
d_call: TRBD1
j_call: TRBJ1-6
clone_size: -

cdr3_aa: CASSPEGGRAGEQYF
cdr3_nt: TGTGCCAGCAGCCCGGAGGGCGGGAGGGCCGGCGAGCAGTACTTC
v_call: TRBV6-5
d_call: TRBD2
j_call: TRBJ2-7
clone_size: -

cdr3_aa: CASSFGFYEQYF
cdr3_nt: TGTGCCAGCAGCTTCGGCTTCTACGAGCAGTACTTC
v_call: TRBV7-2
d_call: -
j_call: TRBJ2-7
clone_size: -

cdr3_aa: CASSSSGTGGYEQYF
cdr3_nt: TGTGCCAGCAGTTCCTCCGGGACAGGGGGCTACGAGCAGTACTTC
v_call: TRBV28
d_call: TRBD1
j_call: TRBJ2-7
clone_size: -

cdr3_aa: CASSTVSSTTNIQYF
cdr3_nt: TGTGCCAGTAGTACGGTTAGTTCTACGACAAACATTCAGTACTTC
v_call: TRBV19
d_call: -
j_call: TRBJ2-4
clone_size: -

cdr3_aa: CASSLLERGDSYEQYF
cdr3_nt: TGCGCCAGCAGCCTTCTTGAGCGGGGGGACTCCTACGAGCAGTACTTC
v_call: TRBV5-1
d_call: TRBD2
j_call: TRBJ2-7
clone_size: -

cdr3_aa: CASNVDYNSPLHF
cdr3_nt: TGTGCCAGCAACGTCGACTATAATTCACCCCTCCACTTT
v_call: TRBV6-1
d_call: -
j_call: TRBJ1-6
clone_size: -

cdr3_aa: CASSPRQEGAEAFF
cdr3_nt: TGTGCCAGCAGCCCCCGACAGGAGGGAGCTGAAGCTTTCTTT
v_call: TRBV9
d_call: -
j_call: TRBJ1-1
clone_size: -